This T cell receptor beta chain was identified during a study of cytomegalovirus exposure and HLA in healthy donors. PCR was performed using 60 Vbeta and 13 Jbeta primers. Sequencing was performed with immunoSEQ multiplex PCR; in TCRdb, only in-frame clones are kept and a portion is missing. This table has approximately 150,000 clones, roughly four fifths appearing once. Germline V gene data show CDR1 as GTSNPN and CDR2 as SVGIG (reference sequence). Trimming removed 4 bases from V and 10 bases from J; junction bases left unmatched: 10. The CDR3 contains 15 residues. The sequence was obtained from a female donor in good health and CMV-seronegative. This chain connects TRBV30 to TRBJ1-6; 10 nucleotides agree with TRBD1. Sequenced sample: PBMCs. The CDR3 sequence: CAWNQPGQGISPLHF. The CDR3 DNA reads TGTGCCTGGAACCAACCGGGACAGGGGATCTCACCCCTCCACTTT.